A few counts support the clone carrying this T cell receptor beta chain. Its target is not known. The V gene lost 0 bases and the J gene lost 0 bases, with 11 bases spanning the gap. In germline, CDR1 is MGHRA, CDR2 YSYEKL. The CDR3 consists of 16 residues. This entry belongs to a study of identical twins. Study-level points and caveats: A partial confounding effect on zero-insertion analyses could come from invariant MAIT and iNKT cells. Models predicted less out-of-frame TCR alpha sharing in monozygotic twins than was found.

TCRdb used MiXCR to reprocess the 5' RACE reads, holding one entry per CDR3 protein. This sample has around 240,000 distinct CDR3 sequences, with roughly 7% found just once. This same sample was also taken into another study, of yellow fever vaccine responses in identical twins.

The sequence was obtained from a woman aged 18-35 years in good health. The chain couples TRBV4-1 to TRBJ2-5, with TRBD2 as a possible D gene (7 bases). Input material: memory (CD45RO+) T cells sorted from blood. The CDR3 region is CASSQDRGGNQETQYF. The CDR3 DNA sequence: TGCGCCAGCAGCCAAGATAGGGGGGGAAACCAAGAGACCCAGTACTTC.